The text below deals with one T cell receptor (beta chain). Its antigen is not identified. This specimen belongs to a study of T cell repertoires in cytomegalovirus infection. Study-wide context: Used in the study were CMV epitopes, some recently identified and HLA-C-restricted, others well-studied and HLA-B-restricted.

The CDR3 has 16 amino acids. Per the germline V gene, CDR1 is MNHEY and CDR2 is SVGAGI. V gave up 4 bases and J gave up 4 bases; unmatched junction bases: 7. Via MiXCR, TCRdb re-called the reads, giving one row per CDR3 protein. The sample gives about 830,000 distinct CDR3 sequences, about 31% of which show up once; around 12% is in the top ten. This specimen was cultured CD8+ T cells from PBMCs, taken from culture after CMV antigen stimulation. The V gene is TRBV6-5, the J gene TRBJ2-1; the match to TRBD2 covers 10 bases. This receptor was taken from a human donor in good health (CMV status not recorded). Some clones in this sample may be carry-over from other donors' samples. The CDR3 spells CASSFHTSGVYNEQFF. The CDR3 nucleotides read TGTGCCAGCAGTTTTCATACTAGCGGGGTGTACAATGAGCAGTTCTTC.